Presented here are 12 T cell receptor beta chains from one specimen sequenced in a study of cytomegalovirus exposure and HLA in healthy donors (dated by TCRdb to about 2017). Library generation was performed with the immunoSEQ multiplex PCR assay. TCRdb re-hosts the immuneACCESS table, in-frame sequences only. Its copies lack some clones; in the studies checked, an unresolved V gene accounts for under half of them, and the cause for the rest is not known. This sample lists about 240,000 clones; around 87% were detected once. The top ten clones comprise about 1.2% of the sample. Sequencing was performed on PBMCs. Receptors were obtained from a woman aged 25 to 39 in good health and CMV-seropositive.

The J gene is TRBJ2-7, the V gene TRBV2, with D perhaps matching TRBD2 (6 bases). Deletions cut 3 bases from V and 0 bases from J, with 6 bases between. This CDR3 has 13 amino acids. Germline V gene data show CDR1 as SNHLY and CDR2 as FYNNEI. CDR3 sequence (DNA): TGTGCCAGCAGTGACGGGAGCTCCTACGAGCAGTACTTC. Its translation is CASSDGSSYEQYF.

V is TRBV27 and J is TRBJ1-2, with 9 bases lining up with TRBD1. The germline V gene encodes CDR1 MNHEY and CDR2 SMNVEV (reference sequence). V shed 5 bases and J 8 bases; nucleotides not matched to a gene: 9. This CDR3 comprises 14 residues. The CDR3 here is CASSPGTGYLGYTF. The CDR3 DNA reads as TGTGCCAGCAGTCCCGGGACAGGGTATTTGGGCTACACCTTC.

The chain has TRBV5-1 and TRBJ2-7; D perhaps matches TRBD1 (5 bases). CDR3 length equals 15 residues. Trimming stripped 0 bases from V and 2 bases from J, with 12 bases between. Looked up from germline, CDR1 is SGHRS and CDR2 is YFSETQ. In DNA form, the CDR3 reads TGCGCCAGCAGCTTGGCGGTACAGGATGCCTACGAGCAGTACTTC. Translating gives CASSLAVQDAYEQYF.

The rearrangement links TRBV7-3 to TRBJ2-2; possible D gene TRBD2, 6 bases. V gave up 1 base and J gave up 3 bases, with 12 bases separating them. CDR3 size: 16 residues. The V gene's germline CDR1 is SGHTA and CDR2 FQGTGA. CDR3 amino acids: CASSLMQGGDTGELFF. The CDR3 DNA follows: TGTGCCAGCAGCTTAATGCAGGGAGGCGACACCGGGGAGCTGTTTTTT.

The chain combines TRBV28 with TRBJ1-5; 8 nucleotides align to TRBD1. The CDR3 covers 14 residues. Germline V lookup: CDR1 MDHEN, CDR2 SYDVKM. Trimming at V came to 6 bases and at J to 6 bases, leaving 7 bases not matched to a gene. The CDR3 protein is CASSDRTGLQPQHF. CDR3 in DNA: TGTGCCAGCAGCGATCGGACAGGGCTTCAGCCCCAGCATTTT. The variable domain in full, completed from reference TRBV28 and TRBJ1-5, reads DVKVTQSSRYLVKRTGEKVFLECVQDMDHENMFWYRQDPGLGLRLIYFSYDVKMKEKGDIPEGYSVSREKKERFSLILESASTNQTSMYLCASSDRTGLQPQHFGDGTRLSIL.

The gene calls are TRBV7-6 and TRBJ1-2, with D hard to call. Germline V gives CDR1 SGHVS, CDR2 FNYEAQ. Trimming took 5 bases from V and 4 from J, leaving 11 bases between them. The CDR3 length is 13 residues. Here the CDR3 reads CASSAGEGYGYTF. CDR3 nucleotide sequence: TGTGCCAGCAGCGCCGGGGAGGGCTATGGCTACACCTTC.

V usage is TRBV7-9 and J usage is TRBJ2-7; 9 bases are a match to TRBD1. This CDR3 has 16 residues. Unmatched junction bases numbered 12, after V lost 4 bases and J lost 5 bases. Germline V gives CDR1 SEHNR, CDR2 FQNEAQ (reference sequence). The CDR3: CASSYLAGTGFHEQYF. The CDR3 DNA reads as TGTGCCAGCAGCTATCTCGCCGGGACAGGGTTCCACGAGCAGTACTTC.

The chain joins TRBV30 to TRBJ2-1, with D tentatively TRBD1 (5 bases). The CDR3 contains 14 residues. CDR1 is GTSNPN, CDR2 SVGIG, per germline (reference sequence). Trimming stripped 2 bases from V and 0 bases from J, with 8 bases between. The CDR3 DNA is TGTGCCTGGAGTAAGGGGCGCTCCTACAATGAGCAGTTCTTC. It translates to CAWSKGRSYNEQFF.

The genes are TRBV25-1 and TRBJ2-3, with D hard to call. V gave up 6 bases and J gave up 3 bases, with 7 bases separating them. Germline CDR1 and CDR2: MGHDK and SYGVNS. This CDR3 has 12 amino acids. Here the CDR3 DNA reads TGTGCCAGCAGACGACTTACAGATACGCAGTATTTT. This encodes CASRRLTDTQYF.

The CDR3 sequence is CASSEYDRSYTEAFF. The CDR3 nucleotides read TGTGCCAGCAGTGAATATGACAGGTCGTACACTGAAGCTTTCTTT. V and J are TRBV25-1 and TRBJ1-1; a weak D match, TRBD1 (6 bases). The CDR3 is 15 residues long. Trimming pared 0 bases from V and 3 bases from J, leaving 11 bases between. Germline V gene lookup returns CDR1 MGHDK and CDR2 SYGVNS.

This clone was picked up one time. The chain employs TRBV30 and TRBJ1-1, with TRBD1 identical over 8 bases. Germline assignment: CDR1 GTSNPN and CDR2 SVGIG (reference sequence). The CDR3 sequence is 13 residues long. The V gene end was trimmed by 8 bases and the J gene end by 4 bases; junction bases not matched to a gene: 9. The CDR3 protein is CAHNGQGGTEAFF. Written as DNA, the CDR3 is TGTGCCCATAACGGACAGGGAGGCACTGAAGCTTTCTTT.

This chain links TRBV10-3 with TRBJ2-7; 8 bases line up with TRBD1. J lost 0 bases, V lost 0 bases, and 1 base had no gene match. Per germline, CDR1 ENHRY and CDR2 SYGVKD. This CDR3 is built from 15 residues. The CDR3 sequence: CAISESGTGSYEQYF. The CDR3 region has the DNA TGTGCCATCAGTGAGTCGGGGACAGGCTCCTACGAGCAGTACTTC.